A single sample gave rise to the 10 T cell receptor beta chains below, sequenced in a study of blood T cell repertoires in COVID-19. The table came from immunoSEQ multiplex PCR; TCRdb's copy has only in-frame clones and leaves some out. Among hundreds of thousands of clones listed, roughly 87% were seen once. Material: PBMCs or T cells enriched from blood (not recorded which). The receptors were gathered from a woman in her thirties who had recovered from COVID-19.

The CDR3 sequence: CASSVEVARTDTQYF. The CDR3 nucleotides are TGTGCCAGCAGCGTAGAAGTAGCGCGCACAGATACGCAGTATTTT. This chain links TRBV9 with TRBJ2-3; a weak D match, TRBD2 (5 bases). Deletions cut 0 bases from V and 1 base from J, with 9 bases between. CDR3 size: 15 residues. Germline-derived CDR1 and CDR2 are SGDLS and YYNGEE.

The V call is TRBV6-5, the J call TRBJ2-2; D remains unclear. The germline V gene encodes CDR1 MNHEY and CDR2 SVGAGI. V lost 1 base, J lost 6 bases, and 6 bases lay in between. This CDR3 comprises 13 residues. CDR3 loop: CASSYWAPGELFF. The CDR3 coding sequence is TGTGCCAGCAGTTACTGGGCCCCCGGGGAGCTGTTTTTT.

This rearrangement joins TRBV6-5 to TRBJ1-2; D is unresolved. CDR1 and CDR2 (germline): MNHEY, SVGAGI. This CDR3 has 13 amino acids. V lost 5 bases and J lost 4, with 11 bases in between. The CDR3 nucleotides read TGTGCCAGCAGTCAGGAGGCCGGCTATGGCTACACCTTC. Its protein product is CASSQEAGYGYTF.

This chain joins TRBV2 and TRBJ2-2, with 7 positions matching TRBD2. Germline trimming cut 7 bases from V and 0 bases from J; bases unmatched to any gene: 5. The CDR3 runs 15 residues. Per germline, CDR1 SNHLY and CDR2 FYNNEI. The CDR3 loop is CASIRGGANTGELFF. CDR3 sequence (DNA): TGTGCCAGCATAAGGGGAGGGGCGAACACCGGGGAGCTGTTTTTT.

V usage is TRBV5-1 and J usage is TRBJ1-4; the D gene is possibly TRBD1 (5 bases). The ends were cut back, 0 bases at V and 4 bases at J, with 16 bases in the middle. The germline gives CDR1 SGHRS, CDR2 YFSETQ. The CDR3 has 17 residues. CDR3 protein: CASSLVDAGRINEKLFF. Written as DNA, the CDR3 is TGCGCCAGCAGCTTGGTCGACGCGGGGCGGATTAATGAAAAACTGTTTTTT.

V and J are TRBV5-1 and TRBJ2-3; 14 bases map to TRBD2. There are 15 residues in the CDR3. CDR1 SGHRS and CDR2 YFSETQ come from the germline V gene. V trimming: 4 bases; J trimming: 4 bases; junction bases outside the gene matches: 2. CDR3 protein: CASSPGLAGADTQYF. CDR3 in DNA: TGCGCCAGCAGCCCGGGACTAGCGGGAGCAGATACGCAGTATTTT.

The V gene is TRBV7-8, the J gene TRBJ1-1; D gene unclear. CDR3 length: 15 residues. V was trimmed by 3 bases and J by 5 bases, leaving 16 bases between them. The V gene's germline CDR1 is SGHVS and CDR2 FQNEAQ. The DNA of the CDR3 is TGTGCCAGCAGCTTCGACCTTATCGGAGGGACTGAAGCTTTCTTT. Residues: CASSFDLIGGTEAFF.

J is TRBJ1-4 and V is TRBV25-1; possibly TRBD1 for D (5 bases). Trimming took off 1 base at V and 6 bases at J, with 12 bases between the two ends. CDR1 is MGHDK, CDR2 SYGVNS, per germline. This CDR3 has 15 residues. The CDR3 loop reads CASSELGQGDEKLFF. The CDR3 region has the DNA TGTGCCAGCAGTGAATTGGGGCAGGGTGATGAAAAACTGTTTTTT. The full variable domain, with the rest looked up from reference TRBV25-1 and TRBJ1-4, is EADIYQTPRYLVIGTGKKITLECSQTMGHDKMYWYQQDPGMELHLIHYSYGVNSTEKGDLSSESTVSRIRTEHFPLTLESARPSHTSQYLCASSELGQGDEKLFFGSGTQLSVL.

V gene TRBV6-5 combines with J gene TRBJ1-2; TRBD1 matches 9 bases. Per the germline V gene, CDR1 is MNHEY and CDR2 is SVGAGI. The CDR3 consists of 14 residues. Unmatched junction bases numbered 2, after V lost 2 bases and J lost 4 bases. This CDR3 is CASSYRTGAYGYTF. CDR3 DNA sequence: TGTGCCAGCAGTTACCGGACAGGGGCCTATGGCTACACCTTC.

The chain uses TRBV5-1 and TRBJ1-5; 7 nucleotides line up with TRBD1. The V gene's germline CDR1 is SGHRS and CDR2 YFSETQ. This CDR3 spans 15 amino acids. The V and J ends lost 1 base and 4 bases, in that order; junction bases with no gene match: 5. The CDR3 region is CASSLRTGGNQPQHF. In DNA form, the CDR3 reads TGCGCCAGCAGCTTGAGGACAGGAGGGAATCAGCCCCAGCATTTT. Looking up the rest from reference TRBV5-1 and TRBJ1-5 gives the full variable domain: KAGVTQTPRYLIKTRGQQVTLSCSPISGHRSVSWYQQTPGQGLQFLFEYFSETQRNKGNFPGRFSGRQFSNSRSEMNVSTLELGDSALYLCASSLRTGGNQPQHFGDGTRLSIL.